These T cell receptor beta chains were read from a single sample in a study of graft-versus-host responses after intestinal transplantation. For these TCRs, the target antigens are not known. Using immunoSEQ multiplex PCR, the repertoire was profiled, and TCRdb retains in-frame clones only, with some absent. The data contain approximately 75,000 clones, about 94% of them singletons. The sequencing here drew on unstimulated CD8+ T cells sorted from spleen or lymph node cells, taken before intestinal transplant. Source of these receptors: a human donor who received an intestinal transplant. CDR3s include the opening cysteine and the closing phenylalanine or tryptophan. Each record gives: V gene, D gene, clone size, J gene, CDR3 protein, CDR3 DNA. D genes are given only for firm matches. Not every row has a clone size; where given, it reads once, few, many or a size class.

TRBV5-6,.,.,TRBJ1-1,CASSLTTLNTEAFF,TGTGCCAGCAGCTTGACCACCCTGAACACTGAAGCTTTCTTT
TRBV4-1,.,.,TRBJ2-1,CASSQGYNEQFF,TGCGCCAGCAGCCAAGGGTACAATGAGCAGTTCTTC
TRBV9,.,.,TRBJ2-1,CASKPGSGEGNEQFF,TGTGCCAGCAAACCTGGGAGCGGAGAAGGGAATGAGCAGTTCTTC
TRBV9,TRBD1,.,TRBJ1-5,CASSSGQGMGSNQPQHF,TGTGCCAGCAGCTCGGGACAGGGGATGGGGAGCAATCAGCCCCAGCATTTT
TRBV5-8,.,.,TRBJ2-6,CASSFCQSTQSRANVLTF,TGTGCCAGCAGTTTTTGTCAATCCACACAAAGTCGGGCCAACGTCCTGACTTTC
TRBV15,.,.,TRBJ2-6,CATSRASTGSGANVLTF,TGTGCCACCAGCAGAGCTTCGACAGGATCTGGGGCCAACGTCCTGACTTTC
TRBV7-9,.,few,TRBJ2-7,CASSLDVAEQYF,TGTGCCAGCAGCTTAGACGTAGCTGAGCAGTACTTC
TRBV27,TRBD1,.,TRBJ2-7,CASGYYRGLGEQYF,TGTGCCAGCGGATACTACAGGGGGCTAGGGGAGCAGTACTTC
TRBV27,.,once,TRBJ1-6,CASSLGTGSNSPLHF,TGTGCCAGCAGTTTGGGAACAGGTTCTAATTCACCCCTCCACTTT
TRBV2,.,.,TRBJ1-1,CASRGTSTEAFF,TGTGCCAGCAGGGGGACTAGCACTGAAGCTTTCTTT
TRBV29-1,.,.,TRBJ2-2,CSATHGDRSTGELFF,TGCAGCGCCACTCACGGGGACCGATCCACCGGGGAGCTGTTTTTT
TRBV28,.,.,TRBJ2-1,CASSWVGGDNEQFF,TGTGCCAGCAGCTGGGTAGGGGGGGACAATGAGCAGTTCTTC
TRBV2,TRBD1,.,TRBJ2-7,CATRQGSSYEQYF,TGTGCCACCCGACAGGGGAGCTCCTACGAGCAGTACTTC
TRBV7-8,TRBD1,.,TRBJ1-5,CASSDPITGGRPQHF,TGTGCCAGCAGCGATCCGATAACAGGGGGAAGGCCCCAGCATTTT
TRBV7-9,.,.,TRBJ2-7,CASSLAAKTYEQYF,TGTGCCAGCAGCTTAGCTGCCAAAACCTACGAGCAGTACTTC
TRBV4-1,.,once,TRBJ2-3,CASSSFPLTQDRTPSTDTQYF,TGCGCCAGCAGCTCATTCCCCCTGACCCAAGACAGGACTCCTAGCACAGATACGCAGTATTTT
TRBV4-1,.,once,TRBJ1-5,CASSQDGGQGFNQPQHF,TGCGCCAGCAGCCAAGACGGGGGGCAGGGGTTCAATCAGCCCCAGCATTTT
TRBV5-1,.,.,TRBJ2-2,CASSLFSLGELFF,TGCGCCAGCAGCTTGTTTAGTTTGGGGGAGCTGTTTTTT
TRBV14,.,once,TRBJ2-1,CASSQDITANRQFF,TGTGCCAGCAGCCAAGATATAACGGCGAATAGACAGTTCTTC
TRBV7-6,.,.,TRBJ1-3,CASSPLLGGQWRNTIYF,TGTGCCAGCAGCCCCCTCCTTGGGGGGCAATGGAGAAACACCATATATTTT
TRBV9,.,.,TRBJ2-1,CASSAPYRVNEQFF,TGTGCCAGCAGCGCGCCCTACAGGGTCAATGAGCAGTTCTTC
TRBV6-5,.,.,TRBJ2-5,CASEEGALEETQYF,TGTGCCAGCGAAGAGGGAGCATTAGAAGAGACCCAGTACTTC
TRBV7-2,TRBD2,.,TRBJ2-2,CASSLPSGRGNTGERFF,TGTGCCAGCAGCTTGCCTAGCGGGAGGGGGAACACCGGGGAGCGGTTTTTT
TRBV9,.,.,TRBJ1-3,CASSGNRVHRSGNTIYF,TGTGCCAGCAGCGGAAACAGGGTCCATCGCTCTGGAAACACCATATATTTT
TRBV27,TRBD1,.,TRBJ2-7,CASSYTQGSLYEQYF,TGTGCCAGCAGCTATACACAGGGGAGTCTGTACGAGCAGTACTTC
TRBV6-5,.,.,TRBJ2-1,CASSYGGSSYNEQFF,TGTGCCAGCAGTTACGGGGGGAGCTCCTACAATGAGCAGTTCTTC
TRBV14,.,.,TRBJ2-5,CASSQDWLQETQYF,TGTGCCAGCAGCCAAGATTGGCTACAAGAGACCCAGTACTTC